Sequencing of this TCR beta chain was carried out in a study of neurological immune-mediated disorders. This clonotype has ten or more counts. The cDNA came from 5'RACE, which used 10-nucleotide random UMIs. A single record per CDR3 protein comes from TCRdb applying MiXCR to the 5' RACE reads. Of tens of thousands of distinct CDR3 sequences in the sample, approximately 4.2% were seen once. Unsorted libraries were derived from 2 million PBMCs stored at -80 C. Germline V lookup: CDR1 SEHNR, CDR2 FQNEAQ (reference sequence). V lost 5 bases, J lost 7 bases, and 5 bases lay in between. There are 10 residues in the CDR3.

The sequenced material came from PBMCs. V usage is TRBV7-9 and J usage is TRBJ1-1; D is unclear. The sequence came from a man aged 30 to 39 with multiple sclerosis. As DNA, the CDR3 is TGTGCCAGCAGCGGAAATGAAGCTTTCTTT. Protein product: CASSGNEAFF. Full variable domain (missing parts from reference TRBV7-9 and TRBJ1-1): DTGVSQNPRHKITKRGQNVTFRCDPISEHNRLYWYRQTLGQGPEFLTYFQNEAQLEKSRLLSDRFSAERPKGSFSTLEIQRTEQGDSAMYLCASSGNEAFFGQGTRLTVV.